These 29 T cell receptor beta chains originate from one sample sequenced in a study of cytomegalovirus exposure and HLA in healthy donors. With 60 Vbeta and 13 Jbeta primers, the PCR was carried out. Assay used: immunoSEQ multiplex PCR; TCRdb lists only in-frame clones, some missing. The sample has under 200,000 clones, 70% to 85% seen once. Sequenced sample: PBMCs. These receptor sequences come from a woman between 35 and 50 years old in good health and CMV-seronegative.

This chain joins TRBV9 and TRBJ2-3; no definite D call. Germline V CDR1 and CDR2: SGDLS, YYNGEE. This CDR3 has 15 residues. The V end was cut by 0 bases, the J end by 3 bases, with 11 bases between. The CDR3 DNA sequence: TGTGCCAGCAGCGTAGTTGGTCTCCGGACAGATACGCAGTATTTT. This codes for CASSVVGLRTDTQYF.

V usage is TRBV5-6 and J usage is TRBJ2-7; 8 positions match TRBD2. The CDR3 extends over 15 amino acids. Germline V gene data show CDR1 as SGHDT and CDR2 as YYEEEE. Trimming cost V 4 bases and J 5 bases; bases outside gene matches: 11. CDR3: CASSRRGGSANEQYF. Here the CDR3 DNA reads TGTGCCAGCAGCCGTCGGGGGGGCTCCGCGAACGAGCAGTACTTC.

The chain carries TRBV7-9 and TRBJ2-2; TRBD2 aligns across 8 bases. Germline CDR1 reads SEHNR; CDR2 reads FQNEAQ (reference sequence). V shed 1 base, J shed 6 bases, and the junction held 1 base outside the gene matches. The CDR3 runs to 14 residues. The CDR3 DNA follows: TGTGCCAGCAGCTTAGGGCGGGGGGCCGGGGAGCTGTTTTTT. Its protein product is CASSLGRGAGELFF.

The J gene is TRBJ1-6, the V gene TRBV28, with 7 bases aligning to TRBD1. Germline V gives CDR1 MDHEN, CDR2 SYDVKM. Trimming removed 3 bases from V and 13 bases from J; junction bases left unmatched: 12. CDR3 length equals 15 residues. The CDR3 coding sequence is TGTGCCAGCAGTTTTTCCGGGACAGTACTTTCGCCCCTCCACTTT. Encoded protein: CASSFSGTVLSPLHF.

As regards this clone: Other DNA sequences within the sample encode an identical CDR3. The CDR3 is CAWTPQETQYF. The CDR3 DNA reads TGTGCCTGGACCCCTCAAGAGACCCAGTACTTC. The rearrangement uses TRBV30 and TRBJ2-5; D gene ambiguous. This CDR3 is 11 amino acids long. V lost 4 bases and J lost 2, with 5 bases in between. Germline V gene lookup returns CDR1 GTSNPN and CDR2 SVGIG (reference sequence).

This clone was seen just once. V usage is TRBV7-6 and J usage is TRBJ2-5, with 7 bases that match TRBD2. V trimming: 5 bases; J trimming: 5 bases; junction bases outside the gene matches: 5. Per germline, CDR1 SGHVS and CDR2 FNYEAQ. This CDR3 contains 13 residues. In nucleotides, the CDR3 is TGTGCCAGCAGCATGACTAGCCTGGAGACCCAGTACTTC. Amino acids: CASSMTSLETQYF.

This chain connects TRBV28 to TRBJ1-4; no clear D. Trimming removed 3 bases from V and 8 bases from J, with 10 bases in between. The CDR3 consists of 13 residues. CDR1 is MDHEN, CDR2 SYDVKM, per germline. The CDR3 DNA follows: TGTGCCAGCAGTTTTTCGACTCGGGAAAAACTGTTTTTT. Its translation is CASSFSTREKLFF.

The chain uses TRBV2 and TRBJ2-7, with D possibly being TRBD1 (5 bases). Germline V gene data show CDR1 as SNHLY and CDR2 as FYNNEI. This CDR3 has 15 amino acids. Trimming shortened V by 9 bases and J by 6 bases, and 24 bases separated the two germline ends. This chain's CDR3 is CASPLRQGLGGEQYF. The CDR3 bases are TGTGCCAGTCCCCTCCGTCAGGGTTTAGGTGGCGAGCAGTACTTC.

The chain combines TRBV5-1 with TRBJ2-5; 9 bases are shared with TRBD2. Germline lookup yields CDR1 SGHRS and CDR2 YFSETQ. The V and J ends lost 4 bases and 4 bases, in that order; junction bases with no gene match: 8. This CDR3 is built from 15 residues. CDR3 nucleotide sequence: TGCGCCAGCAGCCCTGGACTAGCGCGGTCAGAGACCCAGTACTTC. Protein sequence: CASSPGLARSETQYF.

The chain joins TRBV11-2 to TRBJ2-1; 8 nucleotides agree with TRBD2. The trim removed 5 bases at V and 5 bases at J, leaving 11 bases unmatched. The CDR3 length is 16 residues. The germline V gene encodes CDR1 SGHAT and CDR2 FQNNGV. In DNA, the CDR3 is TGTGCCAGCAGCCCCGGACAGCGCGGGGGGAACAATGAGCAGTTCTTC. Amino acid sequence: CASSPGQRGGNNEQFF.

The rearrangement links TRBV10-3 to TRBJ1-1, with TRBD1 matching over 7 bases. Germline CDR1 reads ENHRY; CDR2 reads SYGVKD. This CDR3 spans 15 amino acids. J gave up 6 bases and V 1 base, and 8 bases lay outside the gene matches. Written as DNA, the CDR3 is TGTGCCATCAGTGAGTTGGCCGGGACAGCAGCTGAAGCTTTCTTT. This sequence encodes CAISELAGTAAEAFF.

A note on this clone: Additional DNA sequences in this sample encode the identical CDR3. V is TRBV18 and J is TRBJ2-7; D is undetermined. This CDR3 is built from 13 residues. V lost 3 bases and J 0 bases, leaving 6 bases between the germline ends. Germline CDR1 KGHSH, CDR2 LQKENI. The CDR3 loop is CASSPPSSYEQYF. CDR3 sequence (DNA): TGTGCCAGCTCACCTCCGAGCTCCTACGAGCAGTACTTC.

V is TRBV7-2 and J is TRBJ2-3, with TRBD2 matching 10 bases. V was clipped by 0 bases and J by 2 bases; unmatched bases: 2. Germline V lookup: CDR1 SGHTA, CDR2 FQGNSA. CDR3 length: 16 residues. CDR3 in DNA: TGTGCCAGCAGCTTAGCCAGCGGGGGGGTCACAGATACGCAGTATTTT. Translating gives CASSLASGGVTDTQYF. Filled out from reference TRBV7-2 and TRBJ2-3, the complete variable domain reads GAGVSQSPSNKVTEKGKDVELRCDPISGHTALYWYRQSLGQGLEFLIYFQGNSAPDKSGLPSDRFSAERTGGSVSTLTIQRTQQEDSAVYLCASSLASGGVTDTQYFGPGTRLTVL.

The rearrangement links TRBV4-1 to TRBJ2-7, with 8 bases aligning to TRBD1. There are 15 residues in the CDR3. Looked up from germline, CDR1 is MGHRA and CDR2 is YSYEKL. The ends lost 0 bases at V and 2 bases at J; junction bases unmatched: 3. Written as DNA, the CDR3 is TGCGCCAGCAGCCAAGACAGGGGGCGTACCTACGAGCAGTACTTC. Its protein is CASSQDRGRTYEQYF.

The chain is built from TRBV10-1 and TRBJ1-3, with TRBD1 matching 8 bases. V gave up 4 bases and J gave up 11 bases; unmatched junction bases: 7. CDR1 and CDR2 from the germline V gene are WNHNN and SYGVQD (reference sequence). CDR3 size: 13 residues. The CDR3 loop is CASSASGQGAIYF. The CDR3 nucleotides are TGCGCCAGCAGTGCCTCCGGACAGGGTGCCATATATTTT.

The table lists this clone with a count of one. The chain carries TRBV18 and TRBJ2-3; 9 positions agree with TRBD1. The V segment lost 0 bases and the J segment 6 bases; nucleotides outside the gene matches: 4. The CDR3 contains 15 residues. From germline, CDR1 is KGHSH and CDR2 LQKENI. The CDR3 spells CASSPPDRGWDTQYF. CDR3 coding DNA: TGTGCCAGCTCACCACCGGACAGGGGATGGGATACGCAGTATTTT.

V gene TRBV7-6 combines with J gene TRBJ2-5; 8 positions agree with TRBD2. This CDR3 contains 14 residues. CDR1 SGHVS and CDR2 FNYEAQ come from the germline V gene. V was clipped by 5 bases and J by 7 bases; unmatched bases: 9. The CDR3 region is CASSPAGRGGTQYF. The CDR3 DNA reads TGTGCCAGCAGCCCCGCCGGCCGGGGGGGGACCCAGTACTTC.

This rearrangement joins TRBV5-1 to TRBJ1-1, with D unresolved. V was trimmed by 3 bases and J by 4 bases, leaving 19 bases between them. The CDR3 has 16 amino acids. Germline assignment: CDR1 SGHRS and CDR2 YFSETQ. The CDR3, as DNA: TGCGCCAGCAGCTCCGACGCTTGGAGGGTGGGCACTGAAGCTTTCTTT. Translated: CASSSDAWRVGTEAFF. Variable domain in full (rest from reference TRBV5-1 and TRBJ1-1): KAGVTQTPRYLIKTRGQQVTLSCSPISGHRSVSWYQQTPGQGLQFLFEYFSETQRNKGNFPGRFSGRQFSNSRSEMNVSTLELGDSALYLCASSSDAWRVGTEAFFGQGTRLTVV.

This chain joins TRBV4-1 and TRBJ1-5; D might be TRBD1 (5 bases). Deletions cut 1 base from V and 9 bases from J, with 7 bases between. Germline V gene lookup returns CDR1 MGHRA and CDR2 YSYEKL. This CDR3 has 12 residues. The CDR3 is CASSQAGRPQHF. The CDR3 bases are TGCGCCAGCAGCCAAGCAGGGCGGCCCCAGCATTTT.

The chain couples TRBV29-1 to TRBJ2-2; a possible D gene is TRBD1 (5 bases). CDR3 length equals 14 residues. V lost 4 bases and J 2 bases, leaving 11 bases between the germline ends. The germline CDR1 and CDR2 sequences are SQVTM and ANQGSEA. The CDR3 region has the DNA TGCAGCGTTGGCGACAGCCCTAACACCGGGGAGCTGTTTTTT. It is translated as CSVGDSPNTGELFF.

The V gene is TRBV6-6, the J gene TRBJ2-7, with 7 bases lining up with TRBD1. V trimming: 6 bases; J trimming: 3 bases; junction bases outside the gene matches: 14. The germline gives CDR1 MNHNY, CDR2 SVGAGI (reference sequence). The CDR3 is made up of 16 amino acids. CDR3 bases: TGTGCCAGCAGACCCCTCAATCGGGACAGACTCTACGAGCAGTACTTC. This gives the protein CASRPLNRDRLYEQYF.

On this clone: Mismatch with germline at one junction end may stem from a read error. The chain employs TRBV7-9 and TRBJ2-7, with D perhaps TRBD2 (7 bases). CDR3 size: 15 residues. CDR1 is SEHNR, CDR2 FQNEAQ, per germline (reference sequence). CDR3 coding DNA: TGTTCCAGCAGCTCCGAGGGGGGGAGCTCCTACGAGCAGTACTTC. Residues: CSSSSEGGSSYEQYF.

The genes are TRBV15 and TRBJ2-2, with D maybe TRBD2 (5 bases). The CDR3 totals 15 residues. Between the trimmed V and J ends, which lost 1 base and 1 base, there was a span of 7 bases. Germline CDR1 and CDR2: LNHNV and YYDKDF (reference sequence). This chain's CDR3 is CATSRVRENTGELFF. The CDR3 nucleotides read TGTGCCACCAGCAGAGTGAGGGAGAACACCGGGGAGCTGTTTTTT.

This sequence joins TRBV29-1 and TRBJ1-2; no firm D call. The CDR3 consists of 12 residues. Germline V CDR1 and CDR2: SQVTM, ANQGSEA. V was clipped by 6 bases and J by 3 bases, with 11 bases between them. The CDR3 nucleotides are TGCAGCGTCGGCGAGAGGGACTATGGCTACACCTTC. As protein: CSVGERDYGYTF.

CDR3 nucleotide sequence: TGTGCCAGCAGAAGGGGACTGAACTACGAGCAGTACTTC. Its translation: CASRRGLNYEQYF. This chain connects TRBV6-1 to TRBJ2-7, with D maybe TRBD2 (6 bases). Per the germline V gene, CDR1 is MNHNS and CDR2 is SASEGT. V lost 6 bases and J lost 3, with 12 bases in between. This CDR3 is 13 amino acids long.

The chain recombines TRBV7-2 with TRBJ2-1; the match to TRBD2 covers 9 bases. CDR3 length: 16 amino acids. The junction had 16 bases not matched to a gene; V was cut back by 9 bases and J by 7 bases. Germline lookup yields CDR1 SGHTA and CDR2 FQGNSA. For the CDR3, the DNA is TGTGCCAGGCGGTTAATCTCGAGCGGGGGGTGGAATGAGCAGTTCTTC. Protein sequence: CARRLISSGGWNEQFF.

The V gene is TRBV2, the J gene TRBJ1-3, with D perhaps TRBD1 (5 bases). This CDR3 region has 16 residues. The V end lost 6 bases, the J end lost 0 bases, and 15 bases lay between the germline ends. From germline, CDR1 is SNHLY and CDR2 FYNNEI. CDR3 nucleotide sequence: TGTGCCAGCAGGGGGCCCGGACGGTTCTCTGGAAACACCATATATTTT. Protein product: CASRGPGRFSGNTIYF.

The chain joins TRBV7-2 to TRBJ2-7; the match to TRBD1 covers 9 bases. J gave up 2 bases and V 5 bases, and 16 bases lay outside the gene matches. The CDR3 length is 18 residues. Germline V lookup: CDR1 SGHTA, CDR2 FQGNSA. CDR3 DNA sequence: TGTGCCAGCAGCGGGCACTTCGGGACAGGGAATAGAGCCTACGAGCAGTACTTC. It codes for CASSGHFGTGNRAYEQYF.

This clone was observed a few times. The CDR3 region is CASSFRFSSYEQYF. In nucleotides, the CDR3 is TGTGCCAGCAGCTTCAGGTTCAGCTCCTACGAGCAGTACTTC. The chain combines TRBV7-8 with TRBJ2-7; D unresolved. Trimming shortened V by 3 bases and J by 0 bases, and 9 bases separated the two germline ends. Germline-derived CDR1 and CDR2 are SGHVS and FQNEAQ. This CDR3 spans 14 amino acids.